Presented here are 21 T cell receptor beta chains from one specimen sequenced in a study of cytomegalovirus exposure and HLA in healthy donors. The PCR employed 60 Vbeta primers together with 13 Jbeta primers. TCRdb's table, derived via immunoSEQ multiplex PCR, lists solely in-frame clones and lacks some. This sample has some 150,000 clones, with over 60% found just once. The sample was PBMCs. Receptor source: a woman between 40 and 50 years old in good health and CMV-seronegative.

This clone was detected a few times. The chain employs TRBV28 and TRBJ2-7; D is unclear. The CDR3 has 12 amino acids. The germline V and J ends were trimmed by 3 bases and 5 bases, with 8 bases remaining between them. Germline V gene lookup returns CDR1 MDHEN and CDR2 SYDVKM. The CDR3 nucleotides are TGTGCCAGCAGTTTTGAATCGGACGAGCAGTACTTC. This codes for CASSFESDEQYF.

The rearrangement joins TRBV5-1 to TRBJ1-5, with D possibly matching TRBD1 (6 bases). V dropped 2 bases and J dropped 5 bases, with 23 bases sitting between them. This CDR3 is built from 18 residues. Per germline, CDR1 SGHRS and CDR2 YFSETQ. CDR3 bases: TGCGCCAGCAGCTTTGGGGGTGTTGGGGCAGGGGATCATCAGCCCCAGCATTTT. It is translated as CASSFGGVGAGDHQPQHF. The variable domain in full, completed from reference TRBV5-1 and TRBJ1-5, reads KAGVTQTPRYLIKTRGQQVTLSCSPISGHRSVSWYQQTPGQGLQFLFEYFSETQRNKGNFPGRFSGRQFSNSRSEMNVSTLELGDSALYLCASSFGGVGAGDHQPQHFGDGTRLSIL.

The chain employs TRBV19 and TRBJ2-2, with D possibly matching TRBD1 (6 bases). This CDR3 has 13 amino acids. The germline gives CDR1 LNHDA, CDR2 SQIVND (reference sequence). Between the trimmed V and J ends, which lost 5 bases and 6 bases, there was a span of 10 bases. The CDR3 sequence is CASSPQGAGELFF. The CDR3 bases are TGTGCCAGTAGTCCACAGGGTGCCGGGGAGCTGTTTTTT.

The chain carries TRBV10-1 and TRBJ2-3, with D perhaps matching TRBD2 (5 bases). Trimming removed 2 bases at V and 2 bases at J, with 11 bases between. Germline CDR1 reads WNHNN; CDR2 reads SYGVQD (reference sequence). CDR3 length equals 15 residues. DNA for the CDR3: TGCGCCAGCAGTGAGGGATGGAGGAACACAGATACGCAGTATTTT. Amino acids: CASSEGWRNTDTQYF.

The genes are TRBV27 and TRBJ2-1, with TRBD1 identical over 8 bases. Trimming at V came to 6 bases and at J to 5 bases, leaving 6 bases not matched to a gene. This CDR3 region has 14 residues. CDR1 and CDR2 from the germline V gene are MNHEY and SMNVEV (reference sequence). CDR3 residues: CASSHEDRDNEQFF. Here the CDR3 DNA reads TGTGCCAGCAGCCATGAGGACAGGGACAATGAGCAGTTCTTC.

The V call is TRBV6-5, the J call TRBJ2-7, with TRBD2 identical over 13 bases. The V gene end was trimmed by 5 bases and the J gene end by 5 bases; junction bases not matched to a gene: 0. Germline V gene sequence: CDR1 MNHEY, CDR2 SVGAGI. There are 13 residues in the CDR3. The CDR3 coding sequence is TGTGCCAGCAGTGGACTAGCGGGAGACGAGCAGTACTTC. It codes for CASSGLAGDEQYF.

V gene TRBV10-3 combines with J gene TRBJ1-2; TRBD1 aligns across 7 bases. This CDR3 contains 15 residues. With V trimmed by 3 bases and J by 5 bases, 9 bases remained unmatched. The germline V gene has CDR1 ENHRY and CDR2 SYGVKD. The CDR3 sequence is CAISDAGTVIYGYTF. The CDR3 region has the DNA TGTGCCATCAGTGACGCCGGGACAGTTATTTATGGCTACACCTTC.

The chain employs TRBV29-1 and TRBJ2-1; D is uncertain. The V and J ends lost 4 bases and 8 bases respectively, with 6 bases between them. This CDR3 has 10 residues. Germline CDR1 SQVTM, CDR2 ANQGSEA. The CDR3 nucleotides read TGCAGCGTTGGGGCGTATGAGCAGTTCTTC. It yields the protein CSVGAYEQFF.

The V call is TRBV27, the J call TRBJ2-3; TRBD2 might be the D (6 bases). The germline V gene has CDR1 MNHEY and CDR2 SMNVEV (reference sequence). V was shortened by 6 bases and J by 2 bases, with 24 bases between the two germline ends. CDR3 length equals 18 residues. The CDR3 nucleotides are TGTGCCAGCAGCTCCCATGGTGAGGGACTCCCTTTCACAGATACGCAGTATTTT. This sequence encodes CASSSHGEGLPFTDTQYF.

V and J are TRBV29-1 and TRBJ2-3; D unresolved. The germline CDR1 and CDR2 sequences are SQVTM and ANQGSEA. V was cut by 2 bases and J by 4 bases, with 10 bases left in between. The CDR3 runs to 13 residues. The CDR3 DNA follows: TGCAGCGTTGAATCCCCCCAGTCAGATACGCAGTATTTT. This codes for CSVESPQSDTQYF.

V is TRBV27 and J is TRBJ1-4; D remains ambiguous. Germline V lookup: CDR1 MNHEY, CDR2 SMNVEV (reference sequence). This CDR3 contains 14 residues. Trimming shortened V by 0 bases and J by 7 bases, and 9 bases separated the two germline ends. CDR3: CASSLSIRVEKLFF. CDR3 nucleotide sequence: TGTGCCAGCAGTTTATCGATCCGGGTTGAAAAACTGTTTTTT.

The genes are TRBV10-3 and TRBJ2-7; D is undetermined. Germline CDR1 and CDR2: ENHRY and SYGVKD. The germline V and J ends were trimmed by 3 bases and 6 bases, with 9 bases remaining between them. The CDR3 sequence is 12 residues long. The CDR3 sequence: CAISDGGGEQYF. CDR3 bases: TGTGCCATCAGTGACGGCGGCGGCGAGCAGTACTTC.

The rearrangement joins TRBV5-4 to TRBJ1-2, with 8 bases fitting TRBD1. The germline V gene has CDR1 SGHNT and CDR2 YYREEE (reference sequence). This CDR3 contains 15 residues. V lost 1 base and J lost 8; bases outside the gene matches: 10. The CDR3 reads CASSLWTGQGTGYTF. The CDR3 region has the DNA TGTGCCAGCAGCTTGTGGACAGGACAGGGCACAGGCTACACCTTC.

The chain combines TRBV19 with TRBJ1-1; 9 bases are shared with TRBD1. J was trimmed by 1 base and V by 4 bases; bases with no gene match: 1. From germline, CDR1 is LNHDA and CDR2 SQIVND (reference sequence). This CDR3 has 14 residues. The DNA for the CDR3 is TGTGCCAGTAGTAGGGACAGGGCGAACACTGAAGCTTTCTTT. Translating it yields CASSRDRANTEAFF.

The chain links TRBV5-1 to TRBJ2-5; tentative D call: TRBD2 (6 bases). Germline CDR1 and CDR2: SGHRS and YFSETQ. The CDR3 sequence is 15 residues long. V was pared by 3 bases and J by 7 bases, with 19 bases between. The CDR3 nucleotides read TGCGCCAGCAGCTCAAGTACTAGCCGGTCGGGGACCCAGTACTTC. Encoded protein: CASSSSTSRSGTQYF.

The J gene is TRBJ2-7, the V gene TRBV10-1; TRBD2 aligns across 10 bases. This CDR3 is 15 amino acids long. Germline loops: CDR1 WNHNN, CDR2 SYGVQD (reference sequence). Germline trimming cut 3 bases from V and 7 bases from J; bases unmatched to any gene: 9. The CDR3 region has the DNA TGCGCCAGCAGTGACACGGGACTAGCGTCGGAGGAGCAGTACTTC. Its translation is CASSDTGLASEEQYF.

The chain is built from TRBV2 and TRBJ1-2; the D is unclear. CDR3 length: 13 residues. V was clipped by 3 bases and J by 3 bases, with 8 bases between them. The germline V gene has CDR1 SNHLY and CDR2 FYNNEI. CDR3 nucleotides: TGTGCCAGCAGTGACCGGGGAGACTATGGCTACACCTTC. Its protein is CASSDRGDYGYTF.

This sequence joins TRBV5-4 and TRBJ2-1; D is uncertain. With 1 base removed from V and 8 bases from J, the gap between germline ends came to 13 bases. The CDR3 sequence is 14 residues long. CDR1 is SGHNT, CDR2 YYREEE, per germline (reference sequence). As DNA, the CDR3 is TGTGCCAGCAGCTTGAATTCTATCCCGGATGAGCAGTTCTTC. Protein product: CASSLNSIPDEQFF.

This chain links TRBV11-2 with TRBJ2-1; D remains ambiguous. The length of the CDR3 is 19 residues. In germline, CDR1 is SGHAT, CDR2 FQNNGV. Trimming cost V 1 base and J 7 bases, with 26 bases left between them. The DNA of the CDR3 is TGTGCCAGCAGCTTAGTCAGAGCGTCGATAGTCCGGAGTGAAAATGAGCAGTTCTTC. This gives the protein CASSLVRASIVRSENEQFF.

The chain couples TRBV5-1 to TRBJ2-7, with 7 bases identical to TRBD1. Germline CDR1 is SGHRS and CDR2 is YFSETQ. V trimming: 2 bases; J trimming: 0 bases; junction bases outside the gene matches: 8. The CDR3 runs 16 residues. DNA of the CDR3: TGCGCCAGCAGCTTTGGGCCGGGACAGAGCTCCTACGAGCAGTACTTC. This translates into CASSFGPGQSSYEQYF.

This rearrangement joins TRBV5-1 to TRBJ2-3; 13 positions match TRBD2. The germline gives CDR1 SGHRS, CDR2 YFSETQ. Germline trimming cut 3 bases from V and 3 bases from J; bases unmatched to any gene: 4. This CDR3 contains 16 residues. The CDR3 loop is CASSSGLAGQTDTQYF. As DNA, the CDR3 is TGCGCCAGCAGCTCGGGACTAGCGGGACAAACAGATACGCAGTATTTT.